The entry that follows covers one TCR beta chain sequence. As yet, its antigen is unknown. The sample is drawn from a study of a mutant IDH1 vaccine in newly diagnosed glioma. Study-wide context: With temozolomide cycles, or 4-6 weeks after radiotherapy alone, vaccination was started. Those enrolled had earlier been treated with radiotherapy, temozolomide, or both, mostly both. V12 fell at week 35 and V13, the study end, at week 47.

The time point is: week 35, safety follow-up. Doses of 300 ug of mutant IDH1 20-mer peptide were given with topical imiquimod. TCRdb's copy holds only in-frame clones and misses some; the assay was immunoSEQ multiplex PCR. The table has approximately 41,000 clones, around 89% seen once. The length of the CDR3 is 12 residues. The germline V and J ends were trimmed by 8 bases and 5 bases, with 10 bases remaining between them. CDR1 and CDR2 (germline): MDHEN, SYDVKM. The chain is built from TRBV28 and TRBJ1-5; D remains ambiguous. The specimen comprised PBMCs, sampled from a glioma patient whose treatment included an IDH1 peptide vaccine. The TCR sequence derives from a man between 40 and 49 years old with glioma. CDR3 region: CASREEYQPQHF. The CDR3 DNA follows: TGTGCCAGCCGGGAGGAGTATCAGCCCCAGCATTTT.